This T cell receptor (beta chain) stems from a study of CD8+ T cells in alopecia areata. Isolated RNA was reverse transcribed into cDNA used as the sequencing template. Profiling relied on immunoSEQ multiplex PCR, and the TCRdb table lists in-frame clones only, not all of them. Here the sample spans under 300,000 clones, about 60% being singletons. Indicated treatment: oral pan-JAK inhibitor, 5-10 mg twice daily. This CDR3 spans 14 amino acids. Germline values: CDR1 MGHDK, CDR2 SYGVNS. Trimming pared 1 base from V and 5 bases from J, leaving 12 bases between. The TCR originated in a human donor with alopecia areata. This chain uses TRBV25-1 with TRBJ2-7; perhaps D is TRBD1 or TRBD2 (6 bases each). The starting material was CD4+ T cells sorted from blood, obtained at week 52, from a patient treated with tofacitinib. CDR3: CASSEWGAGNEQYF. The CDR3 nucleotides are TGTGCCAGCAGTGAATGGGGGGCAGGAAACGAGCAGTACTTC.